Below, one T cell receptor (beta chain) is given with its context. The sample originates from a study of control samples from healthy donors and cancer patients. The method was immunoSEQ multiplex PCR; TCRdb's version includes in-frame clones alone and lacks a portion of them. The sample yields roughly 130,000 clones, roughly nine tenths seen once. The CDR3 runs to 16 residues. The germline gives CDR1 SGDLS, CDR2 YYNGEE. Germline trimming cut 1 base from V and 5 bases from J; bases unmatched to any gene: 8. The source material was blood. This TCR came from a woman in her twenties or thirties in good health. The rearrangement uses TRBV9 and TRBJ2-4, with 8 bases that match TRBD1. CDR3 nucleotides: TGTGCCAGCAGCGTAAACCCCGGACAGGGCCAAAACATTCAGTACTTC. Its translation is CASSVNPGQGQNIQYF.